This TCR beta chain was retrieved from a study of T cell responses to AZD1222 COVID-19 vaccine (dated by TCRdb to about 2021). Regarding the research as a whole: AZD1222 recipients given second doses at about 4 weeks or at about 12 weeks were pooled, since spike-specific TCR depth and breadth were not found to differ between the two schedules. Trial participants were enrolled by age into subgroups of 18-55, 56-69 and 70-plus years, and roughly 150, 30 and 60 TCR-sequenced participants, respectively, were included in these subgroups. A total of roughly 240 trial participants underwent TCR sequencing, of whom some 210 received two doses of AZD1222 and some 26 received two doses of the MenACWY control vaccine.

On the study overall, not on this receptor specifically: Participants were mostly white British and included more females than males, and it was suggested by the authors that clonal diversity may have been underestimated. After two AZD1222 doses, spike-specific TCR breadth and depth were significantly higher than at day 0 and than in MenACWY recipients. In the small 56-69-year group, the increase in depth fell short of significance, most likely because of low power. Conclusions about previously exposed vaccinees were limited because only a handful of AZD1222 recipients were SARS-CoV-2 seropositive at baseline. Reportedly, almost half of the unique spike-specific TCRs recognized epitopes lying outside the regions that are mutated in the B.1.351 and B.1.1.7 variants. Vaccine-associated CD4 TCRs spanned the whole spike protein, with dominant responses in regions 160-218 and 743-854. Because no samples from the day 14 peak response were available, repertoires could be characterized only after the peak T cell response.

Per the publication, the time point label means: baseline before first vaccination. The vaccinee samples were drawn from two UK trials, COV001 and COV002, one of which was a single-blind randomized controlled phase 2/3 trial testing AZD1222 (ChAdOx1 nCoV-19) in healthy adults. For TCRbeta chain sequencing, PBMC samples were collected from trial participants at day 0 and at day 28 after the second dose. The CDR3 regions of human TCRbeta chains were analyzed by immunosequencing. The original pipeline was this. Repertoire TCRs were checked for matches against a reference library of SARS-CoV-2-specific TCRs that had been generated using the MIRA antigen-specificity platform. Breadth was defined as the fraction of unique TCRs that were SARS-CoV-2-associated, and depth was defined as the fraction of total T cells that were SARS-CoV-2-associated. Using the MIRA data, every spike-specific TCR was mapped to the spike region that the TCR reacted to and assigned to either a CD4 or a CD8 class. Log10-transformed breadth and depth values were compared by one-way ANOVA with Sidak's multiple comparisons tests. As stored in TCRdb, this immuneACCESS dataset retains in-frame rearrangements with V and J assigned. A fraction of the clones does not appear; measured against another copy, unresolved V genes explain less than half of the discrepancy, and the remainder lacks a known reason. D and trimming were read from the DNA, whereas the V and J calls and clone size are those reported in that table. Across this sample there are 110,000 to 150,000 clones, with 75% to 90% seen only once. The ten largest clones capture 8% of the sample.

CDR1 is given as MNHEY and CDR2 as SVGAGI, both from the germline V gene. V and J are truncated by 1 base and 4 bases respectively, leaving an intervening sequence of 13 bases. The CDR3 spans 15 residues, from the cysteine through the phenylalanine. The kept DNA is CDR3 alone, 45 bases in frame from the first base. For this clone: The target of this receptor is not known. There are no base qualities to consult, and no much larger clone falls within one base.

The clonotype originates from an adult in good health. The chain couples TRBV6-5 to TRBJ1-1; confidence is insufficient to name the D gene. The source was peripheral blood, collected on day 0 of AZD1222 vaccination. The CDR3 region has the sequence CASSYWPGIGTEAFF. The sequenced DNA is TGTGCCAGCAGTTACTGGCCCGGTATCGGCACTGAAGCTTTCTTT.